This T cell receptor beta chain originates from a study of siplizumab effects on memory and regulatory T cells. The study's findings and limits: Researchers could map only a minor fraction of alloreactive clones to unstimulated subsets. Unstimulated naive T cells seemed to show more diversity than memory cells did, and they also seemed to be among the major contributors to the alloresponse. Naive or memory phenotype assignment was not possible for roughly 75-97% of proliferating CD4+ or CD8+ clones.

The method was immunoSEQ multiplex PCR; TCRdb's version includes in-frame clones alone and lacks a portion of them. This table has 70,000 or so clones, roughly 89% appearing once. Regarding this clone: The antigen remains undetermined.

The length of the CDR3 is 12 residues. V gave up 4 bases and J gave up 10 bases, with 11 bases separating them. Germline CDR1 reads MNHNS; CDR2 reads SASEGT. Sequenced material: CD8+ T cells sorted from blood. This TCR came from a human donor in good health. J is TRBJ1-5 and V is TRBV6-1; D not resolved. Written as DNA, the CDR3 is TGTGCCAGCAGTGTGGTTGGGATTCCCCAGCATTTT. Its translation: CASSVVGIPQHF.